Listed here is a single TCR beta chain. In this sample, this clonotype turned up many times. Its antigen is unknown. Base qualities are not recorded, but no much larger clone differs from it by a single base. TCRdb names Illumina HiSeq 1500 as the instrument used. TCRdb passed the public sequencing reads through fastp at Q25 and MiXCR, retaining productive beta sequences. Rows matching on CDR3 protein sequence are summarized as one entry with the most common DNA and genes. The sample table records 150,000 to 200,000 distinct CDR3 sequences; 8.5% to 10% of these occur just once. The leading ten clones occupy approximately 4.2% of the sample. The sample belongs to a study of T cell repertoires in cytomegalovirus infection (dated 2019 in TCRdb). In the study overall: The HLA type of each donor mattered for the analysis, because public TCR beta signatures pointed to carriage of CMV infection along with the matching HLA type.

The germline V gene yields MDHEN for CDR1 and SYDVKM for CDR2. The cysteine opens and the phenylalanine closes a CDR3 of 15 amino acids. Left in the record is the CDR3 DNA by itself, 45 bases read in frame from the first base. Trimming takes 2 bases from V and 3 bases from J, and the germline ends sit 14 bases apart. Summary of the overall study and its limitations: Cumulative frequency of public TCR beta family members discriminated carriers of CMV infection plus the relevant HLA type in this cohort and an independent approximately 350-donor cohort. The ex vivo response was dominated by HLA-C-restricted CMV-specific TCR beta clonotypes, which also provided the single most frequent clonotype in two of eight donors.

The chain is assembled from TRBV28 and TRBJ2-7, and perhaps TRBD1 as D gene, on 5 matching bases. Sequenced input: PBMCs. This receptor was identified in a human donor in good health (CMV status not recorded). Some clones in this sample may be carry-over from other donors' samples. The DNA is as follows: TGTGCCAGCAGTTTAATCTTGGGGCAGAACTACGAGCAGTACTTC. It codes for CASSLILGQNYEQYF. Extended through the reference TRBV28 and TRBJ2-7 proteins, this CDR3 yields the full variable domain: DVKVTQSSRYLVKRTGEKVFLECVQDMDHENMFWYRQDPGLGLRLIYFSYDVKMKEKGDIPEGYSVSREKKERFSLILESASTNQTSMYLCASSLILGQNYEQYFGPGTRLTVT.